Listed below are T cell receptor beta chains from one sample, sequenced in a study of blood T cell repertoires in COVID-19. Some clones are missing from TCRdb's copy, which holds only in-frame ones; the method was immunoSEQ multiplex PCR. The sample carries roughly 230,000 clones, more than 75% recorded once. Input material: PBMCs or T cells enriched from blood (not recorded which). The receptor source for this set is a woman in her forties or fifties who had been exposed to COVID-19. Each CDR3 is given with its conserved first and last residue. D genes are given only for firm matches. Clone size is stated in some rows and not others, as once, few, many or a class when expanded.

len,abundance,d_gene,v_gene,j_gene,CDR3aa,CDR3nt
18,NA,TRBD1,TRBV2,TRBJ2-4,CASSERTGANSGKNIQYF,TGTGCCAGCAGTGAAAGGACAGGGGCTAACTCGGGTAAAAACATTCAGTACTTC
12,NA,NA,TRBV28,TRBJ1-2,CASSLPAKGYTF,TGTGCCAGCAGTTTACCTGCTAAGGGCTACACCTTC
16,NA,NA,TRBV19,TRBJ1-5,CASSPRTGNSNQPQHF,TGTGCCAGTAGTCCAAGGACGGGGAATAGCAATCAGCCCCAGCATTTT
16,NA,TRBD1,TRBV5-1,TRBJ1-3,CASSLPTGMAGNTIYF,TGCGCCAGCAGCCTGCCGACAGGGATGGCTGGAAACACCATATATTTT
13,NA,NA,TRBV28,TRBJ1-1,CASSFFGDTEAFF,TGTGCCAGCAGTTTCTTTGGAGACACTGAAGCTTTCTTT
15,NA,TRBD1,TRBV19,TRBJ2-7,CASSIEGQGGYEQYF,TGTGCCAGTAGTATAGAGGGACAGGGAGGCTACGAGCAGTACTTC
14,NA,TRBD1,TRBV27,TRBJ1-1,CASIPGQGRSGAFF,TGTGCCAGCATCCCGGGACAGGGGCGATCCGGAGCTTTCTTT
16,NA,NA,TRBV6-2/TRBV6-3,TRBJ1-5,CASSYEGRGSNQPQHF,TGTGCCAGCAGTTACGAGGGCAGGGGAAGCAATCAGCCCCAGCATTTT
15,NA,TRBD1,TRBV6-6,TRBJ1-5,CASSLDRGLYQPQHF,TGTGCCAGCAGCTTGGACAGGGGGCTGTATCAGCCCCAGCATTTT
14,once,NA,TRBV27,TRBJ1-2,CASSPLGGGYGYTF,TGTGCCAGCAGTCCCCTCGGGGGGGGCTATGGCTACACCTTC
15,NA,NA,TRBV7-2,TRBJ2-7,CASSFWASRDYEQYF,TGTGCCAGCAGCTTCTGGGCCTCTCGAGACTACGAGCAGTACTTC
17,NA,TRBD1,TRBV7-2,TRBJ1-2,CASSLGGTGVLLDGYTF,TGTGCCAGCAGCTTGGGCGGGACAGGGGTTTTGCTGGATGGCTACACCTTC
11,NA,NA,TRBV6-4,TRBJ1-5,CARGLNQPQHF,TGTGCCAGGGGGCTCAATCAGCCCCAGCATTTT
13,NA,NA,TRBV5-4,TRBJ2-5,CASSRQGRETQYF,TGTGCCAGCAGTCGGCAGGGGCGAGAGACCCAGTACTTC
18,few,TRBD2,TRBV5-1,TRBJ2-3,CASSLADLAGGYTDTQYF,TGCGCCAGCAGCTTGGCCGACCTAGCGGGGGGTTACACAGATACGCAGTATTTT
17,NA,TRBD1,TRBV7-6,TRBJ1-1,CASSENSGGEGYTEAFF,TGTGCCAGCAGCGAGAACTCAGGGGGCGAGGGGTATACTGAAGCTTTCTTT
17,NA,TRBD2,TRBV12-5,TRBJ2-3,CASGLVRLAGVADTQYF,TGTGCTAGTGGTTTGGTAAGACTAGCGGGGGTGGCAGATACGCAGTATTTT
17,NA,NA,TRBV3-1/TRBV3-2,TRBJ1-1,CASSQDWTGLLNTEAFF,TGTGCCAGCAGCCAAGATTGGACGGGACTCTTGAACACTGAAGCTTTCTTT
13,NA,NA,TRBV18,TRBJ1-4,CASSPFRDEKLFF,TGTGCCAGCTCCCCATTCCGGGATGAAAAACTGTTTTTT
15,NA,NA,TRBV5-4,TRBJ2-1,CASSLRQGPDNEQFF,TGTGCCAGCAGCTTAAGGCAGGGTCCCGACAATGAGCAGTTCTTC
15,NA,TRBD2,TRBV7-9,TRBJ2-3,CASSSSGRDTDTQYF,TGTGCCAGCAGCTCCTCGGGGAGGGACACAGATACGCAGTATTTT
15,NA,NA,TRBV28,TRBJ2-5,CASTPSRGRGETQYF,TGTGCCAGCACCCCTAGCAGGGGCCGCGGGGAGACCCAGTACTTC
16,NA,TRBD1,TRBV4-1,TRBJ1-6,CASSHQGEQSRSPLHF,TGCGCCAGCAGCCACCAGGGGGAACAATCGAGATCACCCCTCCACTTT
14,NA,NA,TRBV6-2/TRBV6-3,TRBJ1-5,CASSTGTNVQPQHF,TGTGCCAGCAGTACCGGGACAAATGTTCAGCCCCAGCATTTT
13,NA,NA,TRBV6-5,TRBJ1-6,CASCDHRSSPLHF,TGTGCCAGCTGCGATCATAGGAGTTCACCCCTCCACTTT
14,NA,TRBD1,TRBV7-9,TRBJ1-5,CASSLGTGNQPQHF,TGTGCCAGCAGCTTAGGGACAGGGAACCAGCCCCAGCATTTT
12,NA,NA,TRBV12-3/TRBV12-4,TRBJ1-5,CASRSSNQPQHF,TGTGCCAGCAGGAGCAGCAATCAGCCCCAGCATTTT
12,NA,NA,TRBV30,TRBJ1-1,CAWSYRDQEAFF,TGTGCCTGGAGTTACAGGGACCAAGAGGCTTTCTTT
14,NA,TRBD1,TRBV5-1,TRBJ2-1,CASTTGGTYNEQFF,TGCGCCAGCACCACAGGGGGCACCTACAATGAGCAGTTCTTC
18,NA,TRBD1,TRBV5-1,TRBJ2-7,CASSLSWTGGSSFYEQYF,TGCGCCAGCAGCTTGTCGTGGACAGGGGGTTCCTCTTTCTACGAGCAGTACTTC
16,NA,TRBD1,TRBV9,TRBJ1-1,CASSSRTGGPNTEAFF,TGTGCCAGCAGCTCTCGAACAGGGGGCCCGAACACTGAAGCTTTCTTT
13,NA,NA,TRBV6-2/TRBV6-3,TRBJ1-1,CASSYRTNTEAFF,TGTGCCAGCAGTTATCGGACAAACACTGAAGCTTTCTTT
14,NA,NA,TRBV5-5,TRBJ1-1,CASLTGPMNTEAFF,TGTGCCAGCTTGACAGGACCAATGAACACTGAAGCTTTCTTT
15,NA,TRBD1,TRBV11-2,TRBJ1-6,CASSRHGQGNSPLHF,TGTGCCAGCAGCCGCCACGGACAGGGAAATTCACCCCTCCACTTT
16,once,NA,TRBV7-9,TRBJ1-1,CASSLGAAPMNTEAFF,TGTGCCAGCAGCTTAGGGGCTGCTCCTATGAACACTGAAGCTTTCTTT
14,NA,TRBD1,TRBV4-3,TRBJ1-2,CASSQGDSVYGYTF,TGCGCCAGCAGCCAAGGGGACAGCGTCTATGGCTACACCTTC
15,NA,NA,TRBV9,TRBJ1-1,CASSRRTFGGTEAFF,TGTGCCAGCAGCAGGCGGACATTCGGGGGAACTGAAGCTTTCTTT
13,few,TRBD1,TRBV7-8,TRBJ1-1,CASSDRGNTEAFF,TGTGCCAGCAGCGACAGGGGGAACACTGAAGCTTTCTTT
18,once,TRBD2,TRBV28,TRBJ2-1,CASSLLLAGTTTLNEQFF,TGTGCCAGCAGTTTACTTCTCGCCGGGACTACCACACTCAATGAGCAGTTCTTC
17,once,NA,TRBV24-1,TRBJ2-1,CATSVERVPISYNEQFF,TGTGCCACCAGTGTCGAGAGGGTTCCGATCTCCTACAATGAGCAGTTCTTC
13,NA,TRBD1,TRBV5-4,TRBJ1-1,CASSQGAGTEAFF,TGTGCCAGCAGCCAGGGGGCCGGCACTGAAGCTTTCTTT
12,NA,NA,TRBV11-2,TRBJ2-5,CASSLDSETQYF,TGTGCCAGCAGCTTAGACTCGGAGACCCAGTACTTC
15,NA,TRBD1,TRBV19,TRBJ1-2,CASRVPGQGKYGYTF,TGTGCCAGTAGGGTCCCCGGACAGGGCAAGTATGGCTACACCTTC
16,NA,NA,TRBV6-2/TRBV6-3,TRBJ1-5,CASSYSRTSGRQPQHF,TGTGCCAGCAGTTACTCGAGGACATCCGGCCGTCAGCCCCAGCATTTT
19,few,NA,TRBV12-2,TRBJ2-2,CASRPGVASWIKFTGELFF,TGTGCAAGTCGCCCCGGGGTAGCTAGCTGGATTAAATTCACCGGGGAGCTGTTTTTT
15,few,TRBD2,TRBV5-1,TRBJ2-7,CASSWSGGAHNEQYF,TGCGCCAGCAGCTGGAGCGGGGGGGCCCACAACGAGCAGTACTTC
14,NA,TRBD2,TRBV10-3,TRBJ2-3,CAIRQGLVTDTQYF,TGTGCCATCAGACAAGGACTAGTCACAGATACGCAGTATTTT
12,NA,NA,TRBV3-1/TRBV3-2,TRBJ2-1,CASRRGNNEQFF,TGTGCCAGCAGACGGGGAAACAATGAGCAGTTCTTC
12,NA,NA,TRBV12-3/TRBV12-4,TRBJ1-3,CASSLSGNTIYF,TGTGCCAGCAGTTTATCGGGAAACACCATATATTTT
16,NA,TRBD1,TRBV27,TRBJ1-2,CASSPRPYRGNYGYTF,TGTGCCAGCAGCCCAAGACCTTACAGGGGAAATTATGGCTACACCTTC
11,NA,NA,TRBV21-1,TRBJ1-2,CASPDRDGYTF,TGTGCCAGCCCGGACAGGGATGGCTACACCTTC
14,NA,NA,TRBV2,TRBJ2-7,CASSEYAGSYEQYF,TGTGCCAGCAGTGAATATGCGGGTTCCTACGAGCAGTACTTC
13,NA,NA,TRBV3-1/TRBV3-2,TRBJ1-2,CASSHRGAGGYTF,TGTGCCAGCAGCCACAGGGGCGCTGGGGGCTACACCTTC
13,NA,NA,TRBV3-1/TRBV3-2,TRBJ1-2,CASSQAGYIGYTF,TGTGCCAGCAGCCAAGCGGGGTACATCGGCTACACCTTC
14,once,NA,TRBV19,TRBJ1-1,CASKWSRFNTEAFF,TGTGCCAGTAAGTGGTCCAGGTTTAACACTGAAGCTTTCTTT
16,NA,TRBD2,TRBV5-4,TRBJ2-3,CASSLRTSTSTDTQYF,TGTGCCAGCAGCCTCAGGACTAGCACTAGCACAGATACGCAGTATTTT